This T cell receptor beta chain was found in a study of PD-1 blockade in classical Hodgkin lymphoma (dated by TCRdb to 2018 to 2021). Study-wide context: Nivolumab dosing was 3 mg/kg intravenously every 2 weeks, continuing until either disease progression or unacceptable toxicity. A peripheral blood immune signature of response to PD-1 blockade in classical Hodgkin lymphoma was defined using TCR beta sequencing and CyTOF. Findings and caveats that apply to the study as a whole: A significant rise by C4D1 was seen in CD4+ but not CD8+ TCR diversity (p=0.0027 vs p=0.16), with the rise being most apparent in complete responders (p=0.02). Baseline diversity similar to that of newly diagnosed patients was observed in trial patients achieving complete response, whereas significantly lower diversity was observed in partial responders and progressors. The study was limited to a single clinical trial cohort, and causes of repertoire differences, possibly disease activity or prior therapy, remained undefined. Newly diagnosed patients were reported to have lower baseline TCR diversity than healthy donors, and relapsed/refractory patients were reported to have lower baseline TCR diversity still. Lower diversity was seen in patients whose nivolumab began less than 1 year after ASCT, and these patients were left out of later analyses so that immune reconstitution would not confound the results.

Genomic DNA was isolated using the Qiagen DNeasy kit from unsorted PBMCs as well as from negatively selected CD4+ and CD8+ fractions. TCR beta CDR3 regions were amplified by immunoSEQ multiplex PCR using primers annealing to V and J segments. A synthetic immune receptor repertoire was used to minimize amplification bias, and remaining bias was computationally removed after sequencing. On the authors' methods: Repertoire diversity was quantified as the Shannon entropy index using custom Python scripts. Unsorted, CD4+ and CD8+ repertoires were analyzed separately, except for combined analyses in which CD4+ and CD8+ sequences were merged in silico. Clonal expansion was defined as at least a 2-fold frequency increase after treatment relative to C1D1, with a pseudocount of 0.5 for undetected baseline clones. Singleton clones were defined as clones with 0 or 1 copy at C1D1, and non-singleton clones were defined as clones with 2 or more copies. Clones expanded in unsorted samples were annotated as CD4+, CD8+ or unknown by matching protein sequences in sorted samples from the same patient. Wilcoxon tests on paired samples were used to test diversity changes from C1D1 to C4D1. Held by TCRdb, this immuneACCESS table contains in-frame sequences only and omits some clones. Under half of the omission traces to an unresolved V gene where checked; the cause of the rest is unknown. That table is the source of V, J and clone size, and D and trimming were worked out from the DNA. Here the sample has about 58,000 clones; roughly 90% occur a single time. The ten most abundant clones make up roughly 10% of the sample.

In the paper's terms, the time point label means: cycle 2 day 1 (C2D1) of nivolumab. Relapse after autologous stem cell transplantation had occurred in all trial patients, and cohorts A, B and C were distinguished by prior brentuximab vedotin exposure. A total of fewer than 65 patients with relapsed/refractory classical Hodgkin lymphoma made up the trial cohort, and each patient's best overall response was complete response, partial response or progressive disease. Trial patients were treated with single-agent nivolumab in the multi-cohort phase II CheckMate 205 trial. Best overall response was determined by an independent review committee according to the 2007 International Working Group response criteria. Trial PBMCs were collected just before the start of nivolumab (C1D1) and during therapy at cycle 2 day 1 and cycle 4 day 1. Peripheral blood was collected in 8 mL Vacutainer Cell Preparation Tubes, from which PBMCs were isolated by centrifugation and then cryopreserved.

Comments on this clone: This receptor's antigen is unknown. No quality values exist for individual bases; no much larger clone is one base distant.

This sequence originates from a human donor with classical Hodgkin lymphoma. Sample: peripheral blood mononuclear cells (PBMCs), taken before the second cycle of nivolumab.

The nucleotides read TGTGCCTGGAGTGTACGTTCTTTTGAGCAGTTCTTC. Translated, this is CAWSVRSFEQFF. The chain joins TRBV30 to TRBJ2-1, with the D gene not confidently named. Counted from cysteine to phenylalanine, this CDR3 has 12 amino acids. The retained sequence is limited to the CDR3, 36 bases, with the frame set at the first base. CDR1 is given as GTSNPN and CDR2 as SVGIG, both from the germline V gene (reference sequence). V loses 0 bases, J loses 9 bases, and the germline ends lie 9 bases apart.